This T cell receptor (beta chain) was sequenced in a study of shared T cell receptors in the human thymus. Trimming cost V 0 bases and J 2 bases, with 11 bases left between them. This CDR3 comprises 15 residues. CDR1 and CDR2 from the germline V gene are MNHNS and SASEGT. Using immunoSEQ multiplex PCR, the repertoire was profiled, and TCRdb retains in-frame clones only, with some absent. The data show 500,000 to 550,000 clones, around 82% seen once. This sample also belongs to another study, concerning human thymus T cells. That study adds: All donors were healthy Finnish infants who were undergoing corrective surgery to treat congenital heart defects.

The sequenced sample consisted of thymocytes. The TCR was taken from a boy younger than two with a congenital heart defect. The chain is built from TRBV6-1 and TRBJ2-7, with TRBD1 as a possible D gene (6 bases). CDR3 residues: CASSEAQGFPYEQYF. CDR3 DNA: TGTGCCAGCAGTGAAGCGCAGGGGTTCCCCTACGAGCAGTACTTC.